The rows below give T cell receptor beta chains drawn from one sample of a study of cytomegalovirus exposure and HLA in healthy donors. Sequencing was performed with immunoSEQ multiplex PCR; in TCRdb, only in-frame clones are kept and a portion is missing. Seen here are about 130,000 clones, just under 90% observed once, and the top ten hold over 3%. Material for sequencing was PBMCs. These receptors came from a man aged 30 to 39 in good health and CMV-seronegative. The CDR3 runs from the conserved cysteine through the conserved F or W. The D gene is left open where the match is weak. For some rows the clone size is stated as once, few or many, or as a class when expanded; others skip it.

-	TRBV29-1	-	TRBJ2-5	TGCAGCGTTGACATTGGGTCTAGCTACCAAGAGACCCAGTACTTC	CSVDIGSSYQETQYF
TRBD2	TRBV10-3	-	TRBJ2-7	TGTGCCATCACTAGCGGCAGGGACTCCTACGAGCAGTACTTC	CAITSGRDSYEQYF
TRBD1	TRBV2	-	TRBJ2-3	TGTGCCAGCAGCGCTGACAGGGGAAACACAGATACGCAGTATTTT	CASSADRGNTDTQYF
-	TRBV19	-	TRBJ1-2	TGTGCCAGTAGTCTACTTCCCCCCTATGGCTACACCTTC	CASSLLPPYGYTF
-	TRBV7-9	once	TRBJ2-2	TGTGCCAGCAGCTACGACACCCCCTCTAAAGGGCTGTTTTTT	CASSYDTPSKGLFF
TRBD1	TRBV7-9	-	TRBJ2-7	TGTGCCAGCAGCTTAGACGGGACAGGGGAGAGGTACAAGCAGTACTTC	CASSLDGTGERYKQYF
TRBD1	TRBV5-6	-	TRBJ1-1	TGTGCCAGCAGCTGGACAGGGATGGGGACTGAAGCTTTCTTT	CASSWTGMGTEAFF
-	TRBV5-1	once	TRBJ2-7	TGCGCCAGCAGCTTGGTTCGGTCGGGGGCCTACGAGCAGTACTTC	CASSLVRSGAYEQYF
TRBD2	TRBV18	-	TRBJ2-3	TGTGCCAGCTCATCTCGCGGGGAGGGTCAGTATACGCAGTATTTT	CASSSRGEGQYTQYF
TRBD1	TRBV10-3	-	TRBJ2-7	TGTGCCATCAGTAGAGGGACAGGGGGTTACGAGCAGTACTTC	CAISRGTGGYEQYF
TRBD1	TRBV5-1	once	TRBJ2-5	TGCGCCAGCAGCCCGCGGACAGGGAAGAACCAAGAGACCCAGTACTTC	CASSPRTGKNQETQYF
-	TRBV7-4	few	TRBJ2-6	TGTGCCAGCAGCTCACAAAGTCGGGCCAACGTCCTGACTTTC	CASSSQSRANVLTF
TRBD1	TRBV5-6	-	TRBJ2-1	TGTGCCAGCAGCTTGTATAGGACAGGCGCCTACAATGAGCAGTTCTTC	CASSLYRTGAYNEQFF
-	TRBV5-1	-	TRBJ1-1	TGCGCCAGCAGCTTGGCCACGGTTATGAACACTGAAGCTTTCTTT	CASSLATVMNTEAFF
TRBD1	TRBV7-6	-	TRBJ1-1	TGTGCCAGCAGCCTCTCGGGAGGGGGCGGCACTGAAGCTTTCTTT	CASSLSGGGGTEAFF
TRBD1	TRBV2	-	TRBJ1-3	TGTGCCAGCGGGGGGACAGGGAGCTCTGGAAACACCATATATTTT	CASGGTGSSGNTIYF
TRBD2	TRBV27	-	TRBJ2-5	TGTGCCAGCAGTCCGGGACTAGCGGGGGCAGAGACCCAGTACTTC	CASSPGLAGAETQYF
TRBD2	TRBV6-4	-	TRBJ2-3	TGTGCCAGCAGTGAAGGTAGCGGGGGGGCAGATACGCAGTATTTT	CASSEGSGGADTQYF
-	TRBV5-1	-	TRBJ2-6	TGCGCCAGCAGCTTGGCCGGCTCTGGGGCCAACGTCCTGACTTTC	CASSLAGSGANVLTF
-	TRBV7-9	-	TRBJ2-5	TGTGCCAGCAGCTTAGTCGGAGAGACCCAGTACTTC	CASSLVGETQYF
-	TRBV5-4	-	TRBJ2-3	TGTGCCAGCAGCTTGGCCTGGAGTGCCTCCCCAGATACGCAGTATTTT	CASSLAWSASPDTQYF
-	TRBV28	-	TRBJ2-7	TGTGCCAGCATTAAGTCCACCGGGAATCGAGAGCAGTACTTC	CASIKSTGNREQYF
-	TRBV7-6	-	TRBJ1-2	TGTGCCAGCAGTCAGTCTGCGGTTCCCAGCTATGGCTACACCTTC	CASSQSAVPSYGYTF
-	TRBV28	-	TRBJ2-7	TGTGCCAGCAGTTTTTACTCCCCTTCCTACGAGCAGTACTTC	CASSFYSPSYEQYF
TRBD1	TRBV6-4	-	TRBJ2-4	TGTGCCAGCAGTGATGCGCCGGGACAGGGGGCGAGGGACATTCAGTACTTC	CASSDAPGQGARDIQYF
-	TRBV6-5	-	TRBJ2-3	TGTGCCAGCAAGACAGTCAGGTCCAACACAGATACGCAGTATTTT	CASKTVRSNTDTQYF
-	TRBV27	-	TRBJ2-7	TGTGCCAGCAGTTCCAGCCGGGTCCTGCCTCCCACCTACGAGCAGTACTTC	CASSSSRVLPPTYEQYF
TRBD1	TRBV6-1	once	TRBJ2-7	TGTGCCAGCAGAGTGACAGGGACCGGGATTGAGCAGTACTTC	CASRVTGTGIEQYF
-	TRBV10-2	-	TRBJ2-1	TGCGCCAGCAGTGAAGGGACTTGGACCTACAATGAGCAGTTCTTC	CASSEGTWTYNEQFF
-	TRBV5-8	once	TRBJ2-1	TGTGCCAGCACCCCGGGTCTAGGTCACAATGAGCAGTTCTTC	CASTPGLGHNEQFF
TRBD1	TRBV6-1	-	TRBJ1-1	TGTGCCACCCAAGGGACAGCAATTGAAGCTTTCTTT	CATQGTAIEAFF
-	TRBV7-9	-	TRBJ2-5	TGTGCCAGCAGCTTACGGCAGGAAGAGACCCAGTACTTC	CASSLRQEETQYF
-	TRBV2	once	TRBJ2-3	TGTGCCAGCAGTGACAGTCATCCAGATACGCAGTATTTT	CASSDSHPDTQYF
-	TRBV7-3	-	TRBJ1-1	TGTGCCAGCAGCCCCGGAGGGGGGGACACTGAAGCTTTCTTT	CASSPGGGDTEAFF
-	TRBV5-6	-	TRBJ2-3	TGTGCCAGCAGCCTCACAGATACGCAGTATTTT	CASSLTDTQYF
TRBD1	TRBV7-9	-	TRBJ2-2	TGTGCCAGCAGCTTAGTAGGCCAAAGGGACAGGAACACCGGGGAGCTGTTTTTT	CASSLVGQRDRNTGELFF
-	TRBV19	-	TRBJ2-7	TGTGCCAGTACTCCACAGGGCTCCTACGAGCAGTACTTC	CASTPQGSYEQYF
TRBD1	TRBV27	once	TRBJ1-2	TGTGCCAGCAGTCAGACAGGGTACACAATGGGTGGCTACACCTTC	CASSQTGYTMGGYTF
-	TRBV4-2	-	TRBJ1-4	TGTGCCAGCAGCCAAGATTCCGTGACAGCGATTAATGAAAAACTGTTTTTT	CASSQDSVTAINEKLFF
TRBD1	TRBV19	-	TRBJ2-1	TGTGCCAGTAGTATCAGGGACAGGGTCAATGAGCAGTTCTTC	CASSIRDRVNEQFF
-	TRBV28	-	TRBJ1-6	TGTGCCAGCAGGAACAGAGTCTATAATTCACCCCTCCACTTT	CASRNRVYNSPLHF
-	TRBV19	-	TRBJ1-1	TGTGCCAGTAGTATTCGCTACGGGAACACTGAAGCTTTCTTT	CASSIRYGNTEAFF
-	TRBV7-9	-	TRBJ1-1	TGTGCCAGCAGCTTAGCGGGGAGGGCCGGAGCTTTCTTT	CASSLAGRAGAFF
TRBD1	TRBV2	-	TRBJ1-1	TGTGCCAGCAGAGGACAGGTTGAAGCTTTCTTT	CASRGQVEAFF
TRBD2	TRBV7-9	-	TRBJ2-5	TGTGCCAGCAGCTCCCGACCCCATACTAGCGGGGGGAAAGAGACCCAGTACTTC	CASSSRPHTSGGKETQYF
TRBD2	TRBV7-3	-	TRBJ2-2	TGTGCCAGCAGCCCACCTAGCGGTCGGGCCGCCGGGGAGCTGTTTTTT	CASSPPSGRAAGELFF
TRBD1	TRBV28	-	TRBJ2-2	TGTGCCAGCAGTCTCGGACAGGGACTTTCAGGGGAGCTGTTTTTT	CASSLGQGLSGELFF
-	TRBV28	-	TRBJ1-6	TGTGCCAGCAGTTTTGCACTCGCAGGGTCACCCCTCCACTTT	CASSFALAGSPLHF
TRBD2	TRBV27	-	TRBJ2-3	TGTGCCAGCAGTCCCAGCGGGGGAGATACGCAGTATTTT	CASSPSGGDTQYF
TRBD1	TRBV4-1	-	TRBJ1-1	TGCGCCAGCAGCCGTATCGGGACAGGGGTCACTGAAGCTTTCTTT	CASSRIGTGVTEAFF
TRBD1	TRBV27	-	TRBJ1-1	TGTGCCAGCAGGACAGGGTACACTGAAGCTTTCTTT	CASRTGYTEAFF
TRBD2	TRBV4-3	-	TRBJ2-4	TGCGCCAGGAGGGGCGGGGGAGCCAAAAACATTCAGTACTTC	CARRGGGAKNIQYF
TRBD2	TRBV7-2	-	TRBJ2-1	TGTGCCAGCAGCTTAGATGCCGGACTAGTAGTAAATGAGCAGTTCTTC	CASSLDAGLVVNEQFF
-	TRBV11-2	-	TRBJ1-6	TGTGCCAGCAGCTTAGGTCCCAGGGCAAGATCACCCCTCCACTTT	CASSLGPRARSPLHF